Listed here are 29 T cell receptor beta chains from one sample, sequenced in a study of siplizumab effects on memory and regulatory T cells. Libraries were prepared by immunoSEQ multiplex PCR; TCRdb keeps only in-frame clonotypes and omits some of them. Among approximately 98,000 clones listed, roughly 94% were seen once. The sequenced material came from non-Treg CD4+ T cells sorted from blood. The source of these receptors is a human donor in good health.

The V and J genes are TRBV2 and TRBJ1-3, with 10 bases fitting TRBD1. CDR1 is SNHLY and CDR2 is FYNNEI in the germline V gene. Trimming took 5 bases from V and 4 from J; bases not matched to a gene: 5. This CDR3 comprises 15 residues. As DNA, the CDR3 is TGTGCCAGCAGTAAGGGGACAGGGGTCGGAAACACCATATATTTT. The encoded protein is CASSKGTGVGNTIYF.

The V gene is TRBV15, the J gene TRBJ1-1, with no clear D. V was pared by 0 bases and J by 3 bases, with 11 bases between. Germline values: CDR1 LNHNV, CDR2 YYDKDF (reference sequence). The CDR3 loop spans 15 amino acids. The CDR3 sequence: CATSRDAGRDTEAFF. CDR3 nucleotide sequence: TGTGCCACCAGCAGAGACGCAGGACGGGACACTGAAGCTTTCTTT.

V usage is TRBV2 and J usage is TRBJ2-3; D gene ambiguous. CDR3 length: 12 residues. The V end was cut by 6 bases, the J end by 5 bases, with 9 bases between. CDR1 SNHLY and CDR2 FYNNEI come from the germline V gene. The CDR3 coding sequence is TGTGCCAGCAGAAAGGGCGGAGATACGCAGTATTTT. Translated: CASRKGGDTQYF.

The chain has TRBV30 and TRBJ2-7; D is possibly TRBD1 (6 bases). Trimming pared 8 bases from V and 0 bases from J, leaving 14 bases between. CDR3 length: 13 amino acids. Germline V gene sequence: CDR1 GTSNPN, CDR2 SVGIG (reference sequence). CDR3 sequence reads: CARTGMSSYEQYF. The CDR3 bases are TGTGCCCGAACAGGGATGAGCTCCTACGAGCAGTACTTC.

This clone came up once. The rearrangement joins TRBV10-2 to TRBJ2-7; 9 nucleotides match TRBD1. With 8 bases clipped from V and 7 bases from J, the junction kept 9 bases outside the gene matches. Per germline, CDR1 WSHSY and CDR2 SAAADI. CDR3 length equals 13 residues. CDR3: CASAGTGFSEQYF. The CDR3 DNA reads TGCGCCAGCGCCGGGACAGGGTTCTCGGAGCAGTACTTC.

V usage is TRBV2 and J usage is TRBJ1-1, with 9 nucleotides matching TRBD1. The CDR3 extends over 13 amino acids. J was trimmed by 7 bases and V by 4 bases; bases with no gene match: 4. Germline CDR1 reads SNHLY; CDR2 reads FYNNEI. CDR3 sequence reads: CASSGDRVGEAFF. CDR3 bases: TGTGCCAGCAGTGGGGACAGGGTGGGTGAAGCTTTCTTT. Full variable domain (rest looked up from reference TRBV2 and TRBJ1-1): EPEVTQTPSHQVTQMGQEVILRCVPISNHLYFYWYRQILGQKVEFLVSFYNNEISEKSEIFDDQFSVERPDGSNFTLKIRSTKLEDSAMYFCASSGDRVGEAFFGQGTRLTVV.

V and J are TRBV2 and TRBJ2-5, with D perhaps matching TRBD1 or TRBD2 (5 bases each). CDR3 size: 13 residues. Germline CDR1 SNHLY, CDR2 FYNNEI. V was trimmed by 10 bases and J by 4 bases, leaving 16 bases between them. Here the CDR3 reads CATNSARGETQYF. Here the CDR3 DNA reads TGTGCCACCAATAGCGCAAGGGGAGAGACCCAGTACTTC.

This sequence joins TRBV15 and TRBJ2-1, with 9 nucleotides matching TRBD2. The CDR3 is made up of 14 amino acids. V lost 8 bases and J lost 11; bases outside the gene matches: 13. The germline gives CDR1 LNHNV, CDR2 YYDKDF (reference sequence). Here the CDR3 DNA reads TGTGCCACCGGGGGTAGCGGGAGCTTTCCTAAGCAGTTCTTC. This encodes CATGGSGSFPKQFF.

The gene calls are TRBV18 and TRBJ1-6, with D possibly matching TRBD1 (5 bases). This CDR3 comprises 16 residues. Germline loops: CDR1 KGHSH, CDR2 LQKENI. The germline V and J ends were trimmed by 3 bases and 7 bases, with 16 bases remaining between them. Here the CDR3 reads CASSPAPGRANSPLHF. In nucleotides, the CDR3 is TGTGCCAGCTCACCCGCCCCGGGACGAGCAAATTCACCCCTCCACTTT.

This rearrangement joins TRBV2 to TRBJ1-1; D not resolved. V dropped 6 bases and J dropped 5 bases, with 13 bases sitting between them. The CDR3 runs 13 residues. Germline CDR1 reads SNHLY; CDR2 reads FYNNEI. CDR3 in DNA: TGTGCCAGCAGGCAGGATTCGTTGACTGAAGCTTTCTTT. Translation: CASRQDSLTEAFF.

The V gene is TRBV6-6, the J gene TRBJ2-2, with D possibly TRBD1 on 6 matching bases. CDR1 and CDR2 from the germline V gene are MNHNY and SVGAGI (reference sequence). V lost 7 bases to trimming and J lost 0 bases, with 12 bases between them. The CDR3 extends over 15 amino acids. Written as DNA, the CDR3 is TGTGCCAGCAAAACAGGGTTGGCGAACACCGGGGAGCTGTTTTTT. Translating it yields CASKTGLANTGELFF.

V and J are TRBV20-1 and TRBJ1-3, with no clear D. V was shortened by 3 bases and J by 4 bases, with 4 bases between the two germline ends. This CDR3 region has 11 residues. CDR1 DFQATT and CDR2 SNEGSKA come from the germline V gene (reference sequence). CDR3 nucleotides: TGCAGTGCTAGCGTAGGAAACACCATATATTTT. Translation: CSASVGNTIYF.

CDR3 sequence: CASSLRTENYGYTF. The CDR3 DNA sequence: TGTGCCAGCAGTTTGAGGACTGAGAACTATGGCTACACCTTC. V is TRBV27 and J is TRBJ1-2; D is unresolved. The germline gives CDR1 MNHEY, CDR2 SMNVEV (reference sequence). CDR3 length: 14 amino acids. V gave up 3 bases and J gave up 2 bases, with 10 bases separating them.

The rearrangement joins TRBV27 to TRBJ2-1, with TRBD2 matching 7 bases. This CDR3 comprises 15 residues. Germline V gives CDR1 MNHEY, CDR2 SMNVEV (reference sequence). Unmatched junction bases numbered 4, after V lost 0 bases and J lost 5 bases. The CDR3 is CASSLSGTTDNEQFF. The CDR3 bases are TGTGCCAGCAGTTTATCAGGGACTACCGACAATGAGCAGTTCTTC.

The V and J genes are TRBV19 and TRBJ1-5; unclear D gene. The germline V and J ends were trimmed by 7 bases and 3 bases, with 10 bases remaining between them. There are 13 residues in the CDR3. Germline values: CDR1 LNHDA, CDR2 SQIVND (reference sequence). In nucleotides, the CDR3 is TGTGCCAGTACTCGAGGGCCCAATCAGCCCCAGCATTTT. It translates to CASTRGPNQPQHF.

V usage is TRBV11-2 and J usage is TRBJ1-2; TRBD1 might be the D (5 bases). Germline CDR1 and CDR2: SGHAT and FQNNGV. With 5 bases removed from V and 6 bases from J, the gap between germline ends came to 10 bases. CDR3 length: 12 residues. CDR3 sequence reads: CASSPLGDGYTF. For the CDR3, the DNA is TGTGCCAGCAGCCCTCTGGGGGATGGCTACACCTTC.

This clone occurred once. The chain carries TRBV6-1 and TRBJ2-1, with D tentatively TRBD2 (6 bases). This CDR3 region has 13 residues. Per germline, CDR1 MNHNS and CDR2 SASEGT. Trimming removed 3 bases at V and 8 bases at J, with 11 bases between. This chain's CDR3 is CASSDRSGDEQFF. In nucleotides, the CDR3 is TGTGCCAGCAGTGATCGCTCGGGGGATGAGCAGTTCTTC.

V usage is TRBV28 and J usage is TRBJ2-7, with a weak D call TRBD1 (5 bases). CDR3 size: 14 residues. The germline V gene has CDR1 MDHEN and CDR2 SYDVKM. The ends were cut back, 4 bases at V and 0 bases at J, with 10 bases in the middle. CDR3 nucleotide sequence: TGTGCCAGCAGTTATGCCAGGGTCTCCTACGAGCAGTACTTC. Residues: CASSYARVSYEQYF.

The chain has TRBV19 and TRBJ2-1, with TRBD2 matching over 10 bases. There are 17 residues in the CDR3. The germline V gene encodes CDR1 LNHDA and CDR2 SQIVND (reference sequence). Trimming at V came to 6 bases and at J to 4 bases, leaving 12 bases not matched to a gene. CDR3 residues: CASRASGSSLLYNEQFF. CDR3 nucleotides: TGTGCCAGTAGGGCTAGCGGGAGTTCACTACTTTACAATGAGCAGTTCTTC.

The J gene is TRBJ2-1, the V gene TRBV5-1; TRBD2 aligns across 9 bases. CDR3 length: 17 residues. Germline V CDR1 and CDR2: SGHRS, YFSETQ. The V gene end was trimmed by 1 base and the J gene end by 7 bases; junction bases not matched to a gene: 12. In nucleotides, the CDR3 is TGCGCCAGCAGCTTGTCCGCGGGAGGGCCCTCGTCGAATGAGCAGTTCTTC. Translated, it gives CASSLSAGGPSSNEQFF.

The rearrangement joins TRBV21-1 to TRBJ2-7; whether TRBD1, the table's D call, matches the DNA was not checked. TRBV21-1 is shown as a pseudogene. This CDR3 has 17 residues. The CDR3 sequence is CASSKGTGTGVCYEQYF. DNA of the CDR3: TGTGCCAGCAGCAAAGGTACAGGGACAGGGGTGTGTTACGAGCAGTACTTC.

This clone was counted once. The genes are TRBV30 and TRBJ2-1; D is unresolved. V was shortened by 3 bases and J by 0 bases, with 9 bases between the two germline ends. Germline assignment: CDR1 GTSNPN and CDR2 SVGIG (reference sequence). The CDR3 runs 14 residues. The CDR3, as DNA: TGTGCCTGGAGAACGCGGAGCTCCTACAATGAGCAGTTCTTC. It is translated as CAWRTRSSYNEQFF.

This clone was observed a single time. The rearrangement links TRBV18 to TRBJ2-5; D is unresolved. Germline V gene lookup returns CDR1 KGHSH and CDR2 LQKENI. Trimming removed 1 base from V and 4 bases from J, with 4 bases in between. The CDR3 is 12 residues long. The CDR3 loop is CASSPRGETQYF. The CDR3 nucleotides read TGTGCCAGCTCACCACGGGGAGAGACCCAGTACTTC.

This chain connects TRBV10-2 to TRBJ2-1; 8 bases match TRBD2. The V segment lost 7 bases and the J segment 7 bases; nucleotides outside the gene matches: 3. CDR3 size: 12 residues. The germline V gene has CDR1 WSHSY and CDR2 SAAADI. The CDR3 loop is CASTLAGNEQFF. As DNA, the CDR3 is TGCGCCAGCACGTTAGCGGGGAATGAGCAGTTCTTC.

The gene calls are TRBV25-1 and TRBJ2-1; 7 bases map to TRBD2. Germline trimming cut 4 bases from V and 1 base from J; bases unmatched to any gene: 4. The CDR3 totals 15 residues. CDR1 and CDR2 (germline): MGHDK, SYGVNS. The CDR3 nucleotides are TGTGCCAGCAGTGGGGACTACTCGTCCTACAATGAGCAGTTCTTC. It codes for CASSGDYSSYNEQFF.

V usage is TRBV18 and J usage is TRBJ2-3, with a tentative D call TRBD2 (5 bases). Trimming took off 5 bases at V and 3 bases at J, with 12 bases between the two ends. This CDR3 has 14 amino acids. Germline lookup yields CDR1 KGHSH and CDR2 LQKENI. The CDR3 region is CASSTRTGTDTQYF. In DNA form, the CDR3 reads TGTGCCAGCTCAACCCGGACGGGGACAGATACGCAGTATTTT.

This clone was recorded only once. This chain joins TRBV28 and TRBJ2-3; D unclear. The CDR3 sequence is 14 residues long. Trimming stripped 3 bases from V and 0 bases from J, with 7 bases between. CDR1 is MDHEN and CDR2 is SYDVKM in the germline V gene. In DNA, the CDR3 is TGTGCCAGCAGTTTGGCTAGGAGCACAGATACGCAGTATTTT. Translated, it gives CASSLARSTDTQYF.

The V gene is TRBV19, the J gene TRBJ2-7; 10 nucleotides align to TRBD2. This CDR3 spans 15 amino acids. Germline V gene data show CDR1 as LNHDA and CDR2 as SQIVND (reference sequence). J gave up 2 bases and V 6 bases, and 7 bases lay outside the gene matches. The CDR3 region is CASSIGLADTYEQYF. CDR3 bases: TGTGCCAGTAGCATCGGACTAGCGGATACCTACGAGCAGTACTTC. The variable domain in full, with the rest retrieved from reference TRBV19 and TRBJ2-7, is DGGITQSPKYLFRKEGQNVTLSCEQNLNHDAMYWYRQDPGQGLRLIYYSQIVNDFQKGDIAEGYSVSREKKESFPLTVTSAQKNPTAFYLCASSIGLADTYEQYFGPGTRLTVT.

This clone was seen only a few times. The V gene is TRBV5-1, the J gene TRBJ2-5; 9 bases are shared with TRBD2. CDR3 length: 17 amino acids. Unmatched junction bases numbered 7, after V lost 0 bases and J lost 1 base. Per the germline V gene, CDR1 is SGHRS and CDR2 is YFSETQ. CDR3 DNA sequence: TGCGCCAGCAGCTTGGGTCGCAGTAGCGGGGGCCAAGAGACCCAGTACTTC. Translation: CASSLGRSSGGQETQYF.